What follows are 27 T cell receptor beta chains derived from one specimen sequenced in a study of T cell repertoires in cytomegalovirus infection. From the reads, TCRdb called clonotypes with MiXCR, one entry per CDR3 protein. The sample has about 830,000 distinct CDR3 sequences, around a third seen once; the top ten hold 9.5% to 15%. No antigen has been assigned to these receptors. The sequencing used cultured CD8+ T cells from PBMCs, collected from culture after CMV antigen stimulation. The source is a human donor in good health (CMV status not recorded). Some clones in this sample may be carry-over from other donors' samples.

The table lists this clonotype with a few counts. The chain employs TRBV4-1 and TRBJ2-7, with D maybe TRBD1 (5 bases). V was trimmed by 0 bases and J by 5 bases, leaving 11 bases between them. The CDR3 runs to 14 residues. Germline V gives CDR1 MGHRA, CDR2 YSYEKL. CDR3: CASSQEGPIDEQYF. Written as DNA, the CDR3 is TGCGCCAGCAGCCAAGAGGGGCCAATCGACGAGCAGTACTTC.

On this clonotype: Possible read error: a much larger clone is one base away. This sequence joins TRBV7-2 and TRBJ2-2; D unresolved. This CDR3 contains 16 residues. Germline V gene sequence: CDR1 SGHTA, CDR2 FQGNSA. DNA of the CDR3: TGTGCCAGCAGCCCGTGGGGATCCTCGAACATCGGGGAGCTGTTTTTT. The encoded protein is CASSPWGSSNIGELFF. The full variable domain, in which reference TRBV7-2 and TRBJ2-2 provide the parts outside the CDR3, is GAGVSQSPSNKVTEKGKDVELRCDPISGHTALYWYRQSLGQGLEFLIYFQGNSAPDKSGLPSDRFSAERTGGSVSTLTIQRTQQEDSAVYLCASSPWGSSNIGELFFGEGSRLTVL.

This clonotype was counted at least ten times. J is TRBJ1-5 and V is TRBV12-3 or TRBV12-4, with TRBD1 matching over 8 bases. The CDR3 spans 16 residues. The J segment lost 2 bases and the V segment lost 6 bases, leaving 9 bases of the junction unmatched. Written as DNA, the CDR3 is TGTGCCAGCAGCCTGACAGGGGTTGGCGGCAATCAGCCCCAGCATTTT. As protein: CASSLTGVGGNQPQHF.

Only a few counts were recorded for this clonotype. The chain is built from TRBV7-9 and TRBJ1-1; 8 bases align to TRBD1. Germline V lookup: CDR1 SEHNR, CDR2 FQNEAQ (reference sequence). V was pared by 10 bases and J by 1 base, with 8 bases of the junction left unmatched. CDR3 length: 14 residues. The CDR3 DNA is TGTGCCACACCCGATGGACAGGGGAACACTGAAGCTTTCTTT. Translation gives CATPDGQGNTEAFF.

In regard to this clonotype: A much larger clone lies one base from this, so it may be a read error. The CDR3 DNA follows: TGTGCCAGCAGCGTTCACTTTTGCAATGAGCAGTTCTTC. It yields the protein CASSVHFCNEQFF. J is TRBJ2-1 and V is TRBV7-8; D ambiguous. Per the germline V gene, CDR1 is SGHVS and CDR2 is FQNEAQ. The CDR3 consists of 13 residues. Between the trimmed V and J ends, which lost 5 bases and 6 bases, there was a span of 11 bases.

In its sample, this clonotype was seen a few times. The CDR3 protein is CASSYSKGISYNSPLHF. In DNA form, the CDR3 reads TGTGCCAGCAGTTACTCGAAGGGGATCTCCTATAATTCACCCCTCCACTTT. The J gene is TRBJ1-6, the V gene TRBV6-5; D may be TRBD1 (5 bases). CDR3 length: 17 residues. The V end lost 0 bases, the J end lost 0 bases, and 9 bases lay between the germline ends. CDR1 and CDR2 (germline): MNHEY, SVGAGI.

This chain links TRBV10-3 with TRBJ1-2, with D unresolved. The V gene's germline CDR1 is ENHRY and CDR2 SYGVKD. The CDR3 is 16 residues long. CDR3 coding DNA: TGTGACATGCGGACCGCCGCCCCCCGAGTTGGCTATGGCTACACCTTC. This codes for CDMRTAAPRVGYGYTF.

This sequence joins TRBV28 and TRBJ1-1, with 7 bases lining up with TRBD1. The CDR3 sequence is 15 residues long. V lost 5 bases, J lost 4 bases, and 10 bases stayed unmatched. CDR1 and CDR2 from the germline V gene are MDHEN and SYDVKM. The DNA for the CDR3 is TGTGCCAGCAGTCTCGACAGGGATCGGCCCACTGAAGCTTTCTTT. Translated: CASSLDRDRPTEAFF.

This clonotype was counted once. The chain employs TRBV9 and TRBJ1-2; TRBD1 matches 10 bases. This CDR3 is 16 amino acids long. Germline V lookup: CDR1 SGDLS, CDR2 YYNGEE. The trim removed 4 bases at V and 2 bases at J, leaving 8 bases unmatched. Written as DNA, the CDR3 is TGTGCCAGCAGCATCTCTCGGACAGGGGGGAACTATGGCTACACCTTC. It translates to CASSISRTGGNYGYTF. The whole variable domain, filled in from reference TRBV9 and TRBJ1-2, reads DSGVTQTPKHLITATGQRVTLRCSPRSGDLSVYWYQQSLDQGLQFLIQYYNGEERAKGNILERFSAQQFPDLHSELNLSSLELGDSALYFCASSISRTGGNYGYTFGSGTRLTVV.

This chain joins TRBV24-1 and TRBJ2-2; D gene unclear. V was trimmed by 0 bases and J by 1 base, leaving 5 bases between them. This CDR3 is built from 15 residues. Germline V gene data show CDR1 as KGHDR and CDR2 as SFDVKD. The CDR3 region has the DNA TGTGCCACCAGTGATTTGAACAGGAACACCGGGGAGCTGTTTTTT. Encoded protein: CATSDLNRNTGELFF.

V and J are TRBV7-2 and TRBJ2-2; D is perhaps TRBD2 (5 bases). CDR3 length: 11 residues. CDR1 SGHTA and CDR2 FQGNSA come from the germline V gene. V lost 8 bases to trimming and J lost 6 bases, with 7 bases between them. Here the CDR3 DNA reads TGTGCCAGCGCTAGCCCCGGGGAGCTGTTTTTT. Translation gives CASASPGELFF.

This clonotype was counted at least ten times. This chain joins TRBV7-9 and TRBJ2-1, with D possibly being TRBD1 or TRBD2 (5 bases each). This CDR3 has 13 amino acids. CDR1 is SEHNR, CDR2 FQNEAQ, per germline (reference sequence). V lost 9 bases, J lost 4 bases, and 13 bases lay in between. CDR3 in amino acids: CASEGTAYNEQFF. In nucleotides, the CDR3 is TGTGCCAGTGAAGGGACCGCTTACAATGAGCAGTTCTTC.

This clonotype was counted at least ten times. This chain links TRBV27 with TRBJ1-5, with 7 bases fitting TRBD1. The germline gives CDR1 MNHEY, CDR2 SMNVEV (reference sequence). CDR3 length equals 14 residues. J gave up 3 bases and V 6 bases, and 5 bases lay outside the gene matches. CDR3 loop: CASSIDRVNQPQHF. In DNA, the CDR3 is TGTGCCAGCAGCATTGACAGGGTCAATCAGCCCCAGCATTTT.

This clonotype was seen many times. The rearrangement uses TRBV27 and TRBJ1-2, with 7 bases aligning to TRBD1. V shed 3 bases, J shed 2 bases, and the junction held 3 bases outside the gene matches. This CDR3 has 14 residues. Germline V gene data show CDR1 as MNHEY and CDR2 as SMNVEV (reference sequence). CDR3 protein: CASSLGRGNYGYTF. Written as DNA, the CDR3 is TGTGCCAGCAGTTTGGGCAGGGGGAACTATGGCTACACCTTC.

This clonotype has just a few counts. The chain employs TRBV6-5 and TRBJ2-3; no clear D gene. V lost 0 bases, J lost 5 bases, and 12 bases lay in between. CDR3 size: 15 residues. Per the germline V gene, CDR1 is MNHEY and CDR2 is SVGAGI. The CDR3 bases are TGTGCCAGCAGTTACTCTATAACCCTAAAAGATACGCAGTATTTT. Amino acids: CASSYSITLKDTQYF.

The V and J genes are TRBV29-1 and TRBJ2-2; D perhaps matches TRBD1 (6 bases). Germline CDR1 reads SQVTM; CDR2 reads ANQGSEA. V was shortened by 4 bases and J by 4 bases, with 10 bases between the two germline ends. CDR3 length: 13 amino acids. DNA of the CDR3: TGCAGCGTTGTCTCCAGGGGCACCGGGGAGCTGTTTTTT. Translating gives CSVVSRGTGELFF.

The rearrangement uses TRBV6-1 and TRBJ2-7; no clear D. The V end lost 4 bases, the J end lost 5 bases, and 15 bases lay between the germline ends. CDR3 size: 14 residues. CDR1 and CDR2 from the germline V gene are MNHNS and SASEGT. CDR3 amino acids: CASSAGPGGDEQYV. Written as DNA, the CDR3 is TGTGCCAGCAGTGCCGGACCGGGCGGTGACGAGCAGTACGTC.

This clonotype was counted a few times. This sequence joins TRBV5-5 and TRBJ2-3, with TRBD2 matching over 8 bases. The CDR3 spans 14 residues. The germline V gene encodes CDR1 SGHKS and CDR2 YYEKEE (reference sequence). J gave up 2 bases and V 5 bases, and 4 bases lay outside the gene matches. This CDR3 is CASSPGGYTDTQYF. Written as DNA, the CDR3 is TGTGCCAGCAGTCCGGGGGGGTACACAGATACGCAGTATTTT. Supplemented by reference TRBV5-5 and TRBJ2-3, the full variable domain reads DAGVTQSPTHLIKTRGQQVTLRCSPISGHKSVSWYQQVLGQGPQFIFQYYEKEERGRGNFPDRFSARQFPNYSSELNVNALLLGDSALYLCASSPGGYTDTQYFGPGTRLTVL.

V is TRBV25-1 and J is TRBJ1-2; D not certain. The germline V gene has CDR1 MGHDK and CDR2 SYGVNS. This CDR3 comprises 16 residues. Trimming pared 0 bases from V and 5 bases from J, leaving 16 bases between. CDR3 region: CASSEYSTTLRYGYTF. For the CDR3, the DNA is TGTGCCAGCAGTGAATATTCAACGACTCTCCGGTATGGCTACACCTTC.

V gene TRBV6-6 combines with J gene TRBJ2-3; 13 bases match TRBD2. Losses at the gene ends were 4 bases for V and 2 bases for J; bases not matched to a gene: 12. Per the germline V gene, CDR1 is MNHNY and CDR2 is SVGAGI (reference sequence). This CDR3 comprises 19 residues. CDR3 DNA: TGTGCCAGCAGTTTGTCGGGACTAGCGGGGCCGGGGGTCACAGATACGCAGTATTTT. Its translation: CASSLSGLAGPGVTDTQYF.

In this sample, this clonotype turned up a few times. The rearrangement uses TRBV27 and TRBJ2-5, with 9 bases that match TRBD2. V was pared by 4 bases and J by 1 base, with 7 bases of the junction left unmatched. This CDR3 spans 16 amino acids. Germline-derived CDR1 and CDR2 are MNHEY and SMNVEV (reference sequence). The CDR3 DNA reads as TGTGCCAGCAGTTCGCGGGGGGGCCCTTTCCAAGAGACCCAGTACTTC. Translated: CASSSRGGPFQETQYF.

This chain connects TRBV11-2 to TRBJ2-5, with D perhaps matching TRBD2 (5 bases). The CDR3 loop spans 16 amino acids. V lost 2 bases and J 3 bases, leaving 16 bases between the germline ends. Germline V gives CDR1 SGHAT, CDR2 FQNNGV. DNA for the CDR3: TGTGCCAGCAGCTTAAAGCCGAGGGCCAACAAAGAGACCCAGTACTTC. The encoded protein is CASSLKPRANKETQYF.

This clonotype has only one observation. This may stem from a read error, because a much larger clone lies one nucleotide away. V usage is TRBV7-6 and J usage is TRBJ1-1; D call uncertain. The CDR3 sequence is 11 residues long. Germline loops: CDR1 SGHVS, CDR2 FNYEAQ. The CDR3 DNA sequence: TGTGTCAGCAGCTCCCCCACTGAAGCTTTCTTT. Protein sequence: CVSSSPTEAFF.

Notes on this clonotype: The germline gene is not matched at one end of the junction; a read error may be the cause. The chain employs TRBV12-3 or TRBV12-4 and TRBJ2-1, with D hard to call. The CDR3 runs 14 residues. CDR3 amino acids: CANSLEVSYNEQFF. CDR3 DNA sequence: TGTGCCAACAGTTTAGAGGTATCCTACAATGAGCAGTTCTTC.

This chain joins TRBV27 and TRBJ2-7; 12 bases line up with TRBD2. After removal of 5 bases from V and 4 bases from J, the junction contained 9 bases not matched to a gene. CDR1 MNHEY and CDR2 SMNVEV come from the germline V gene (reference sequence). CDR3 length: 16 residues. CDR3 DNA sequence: TGTGCCAGCAGTCCCGAACTAGCGGGGGGTTCGTACGAGCAGTACTTC. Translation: CASSPELAGGSYEQYF.

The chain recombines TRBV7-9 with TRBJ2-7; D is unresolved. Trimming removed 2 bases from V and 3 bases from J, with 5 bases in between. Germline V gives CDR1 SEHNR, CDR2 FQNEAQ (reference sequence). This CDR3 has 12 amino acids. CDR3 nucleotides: TGTGCCAGCAGCTTAAACAGCTACGAGCAGTACGTC. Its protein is CASSLNSYEQYV.

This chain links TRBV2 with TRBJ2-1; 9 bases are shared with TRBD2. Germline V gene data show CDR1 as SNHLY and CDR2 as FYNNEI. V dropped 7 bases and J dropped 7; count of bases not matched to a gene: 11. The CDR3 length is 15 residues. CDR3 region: CASTGGRGGRNEQFF. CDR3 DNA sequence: TGTGCCAGCACGGGGGGGCGGGGGGGCCGTAATGAGCAGTTCTTC.